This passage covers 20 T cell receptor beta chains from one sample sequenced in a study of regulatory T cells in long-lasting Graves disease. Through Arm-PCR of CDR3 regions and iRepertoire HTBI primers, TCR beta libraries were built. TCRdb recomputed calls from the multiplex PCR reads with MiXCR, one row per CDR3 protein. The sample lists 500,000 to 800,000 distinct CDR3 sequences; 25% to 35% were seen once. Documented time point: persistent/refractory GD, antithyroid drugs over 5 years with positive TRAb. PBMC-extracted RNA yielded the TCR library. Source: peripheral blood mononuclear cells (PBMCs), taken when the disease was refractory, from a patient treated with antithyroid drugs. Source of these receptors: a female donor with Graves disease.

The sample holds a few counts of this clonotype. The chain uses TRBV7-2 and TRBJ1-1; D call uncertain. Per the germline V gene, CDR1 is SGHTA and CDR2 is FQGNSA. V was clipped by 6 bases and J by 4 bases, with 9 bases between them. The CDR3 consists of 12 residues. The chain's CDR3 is CASRTGPTEAFF. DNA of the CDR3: TGTGCCAGCAGGACCGGCCCCACTGAAGCTTTCTTT.

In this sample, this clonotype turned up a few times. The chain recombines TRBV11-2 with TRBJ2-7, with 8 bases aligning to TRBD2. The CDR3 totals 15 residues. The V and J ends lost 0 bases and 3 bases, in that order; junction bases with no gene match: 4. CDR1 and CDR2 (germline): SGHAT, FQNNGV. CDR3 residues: CASSLEAGVVYEQYF. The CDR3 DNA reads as TGTGCCAGCAGCTTAGAAGCGGGAGTCGTCTACGAGCAGTACTTC.

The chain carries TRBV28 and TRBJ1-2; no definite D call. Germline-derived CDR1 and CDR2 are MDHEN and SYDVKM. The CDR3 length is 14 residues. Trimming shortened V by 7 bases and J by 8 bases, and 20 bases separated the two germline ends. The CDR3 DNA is TGTGCCAGCACATTCGGTGAAGGATTGGGAGGCTACACCTTC. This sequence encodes CASTFGEGLGGYTF.

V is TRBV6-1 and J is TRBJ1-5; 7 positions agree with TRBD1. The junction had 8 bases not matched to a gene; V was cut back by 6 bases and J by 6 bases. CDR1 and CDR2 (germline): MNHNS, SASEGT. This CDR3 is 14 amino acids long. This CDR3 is CASSADRVRQPQHF. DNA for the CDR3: TGTGCCAGCAGCGCCGACAGGGTGCGTCAGCCCCAGCATTTT.

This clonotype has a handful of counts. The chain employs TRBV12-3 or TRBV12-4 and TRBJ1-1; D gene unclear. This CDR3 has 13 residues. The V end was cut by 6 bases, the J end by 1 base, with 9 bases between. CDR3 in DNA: TGTGCCAGCAGCCGCTTTTGGAACACTGAAGCTTTCTTT. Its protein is CASSRFWNTEAFF.

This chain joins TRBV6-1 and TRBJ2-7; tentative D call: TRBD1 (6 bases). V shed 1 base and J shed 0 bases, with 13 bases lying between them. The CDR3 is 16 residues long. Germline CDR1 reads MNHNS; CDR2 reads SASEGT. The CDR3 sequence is CASSEDREWSSYEQYF. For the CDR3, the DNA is TGTGCCAGCAGTGAAGACAGGGAATGGAGCTCCTACGAGCAGTACTTC.

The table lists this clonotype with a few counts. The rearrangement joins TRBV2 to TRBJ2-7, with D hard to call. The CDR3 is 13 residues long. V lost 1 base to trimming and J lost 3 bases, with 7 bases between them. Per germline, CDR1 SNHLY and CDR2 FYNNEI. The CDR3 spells CASSEGVFYEQYF. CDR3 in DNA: TGTGCCAGCAGTGAAGGGGTCTTCTACGAGCAGTACTTC.

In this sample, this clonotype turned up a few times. CDR3 in DNA: TGTGCCTGGAGACCTCAGGGTGGAGAAAAACTGTTTTTT. This encodes CAWRPQGGEKLFF. The chain is built from TRBV30 and TRBJ1-4, with D perhaps TRBD1 (5 bases). Per the germline V gene, CDR1 is GTSNPN and CDR2 is SVGIG (reference sequence). V was shortened by 3 bases and J by 8 bases, with 13 bases between the two germline ends. CDR3 length equals 13 residues.

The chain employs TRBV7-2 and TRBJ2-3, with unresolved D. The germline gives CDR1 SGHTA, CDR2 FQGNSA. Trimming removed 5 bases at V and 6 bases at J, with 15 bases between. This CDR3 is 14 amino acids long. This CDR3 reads CASSPLGYGDTQYF. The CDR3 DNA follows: TGTGCCAGCAGCCCGCTGGGGTACGGCGATACGCAGTATTTT.

CDR3 sequence (DNA): TGTGCCACCAGCAGCGGGACGCCCAACTATGGCTACACCTTC. Amino acid sequence: CATSSGTPNYGYTF. The V gene is TRBV15, the J gene TRBJ1-2; D is possibly TRBD1 (5 bases). The CDR3 covers 14 residues. The germline CDR1 and CDR2 sequences are LNHNV and YYDKDF (reference sequence). Trimming took off 3 bases at V and 2 bases at J, with 10 bases between the two ends.

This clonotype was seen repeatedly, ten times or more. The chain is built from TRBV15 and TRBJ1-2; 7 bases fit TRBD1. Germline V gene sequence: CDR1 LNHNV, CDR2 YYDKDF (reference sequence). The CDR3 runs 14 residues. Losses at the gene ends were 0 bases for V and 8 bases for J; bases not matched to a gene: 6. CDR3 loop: CATSRERTGGGYTF. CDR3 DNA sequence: TGTGCCACCAGCAGAGAAAGGACAGGCGGGGGCTACACCTTC.

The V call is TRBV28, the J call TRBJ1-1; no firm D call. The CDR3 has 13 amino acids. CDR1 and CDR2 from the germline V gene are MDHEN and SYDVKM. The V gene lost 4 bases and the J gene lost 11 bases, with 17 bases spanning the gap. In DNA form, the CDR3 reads TGTGCCAGCAGTTCCTTACCACTAACCACCGCTTTCTTT. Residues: CASSSLPLTTAFF.

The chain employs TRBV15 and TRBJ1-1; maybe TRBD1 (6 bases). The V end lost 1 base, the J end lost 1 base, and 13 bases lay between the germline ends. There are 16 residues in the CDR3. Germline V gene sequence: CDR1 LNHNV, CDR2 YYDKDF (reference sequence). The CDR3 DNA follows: TGTGCCACCAGCAGAGGCAGGACAGTGGCGAACACTGAAGCTTTCTTT. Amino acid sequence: CATSRGRTVANTEAFF.

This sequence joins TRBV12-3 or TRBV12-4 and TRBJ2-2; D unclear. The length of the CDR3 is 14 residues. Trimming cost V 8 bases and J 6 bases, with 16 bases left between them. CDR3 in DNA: TGTGCCAGCGGTCCAAACAGAGCTGCCGGGGAGCTGTTTTTT. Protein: CASGPNRAAGELFF.

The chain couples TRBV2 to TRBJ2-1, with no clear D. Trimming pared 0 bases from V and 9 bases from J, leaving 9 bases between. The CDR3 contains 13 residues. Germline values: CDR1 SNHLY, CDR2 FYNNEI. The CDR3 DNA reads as TGTGCCAGCAGTGAAGCGAGCGTCAGTGAGCAGTTCTTC. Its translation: CASSEASVSEQFF.

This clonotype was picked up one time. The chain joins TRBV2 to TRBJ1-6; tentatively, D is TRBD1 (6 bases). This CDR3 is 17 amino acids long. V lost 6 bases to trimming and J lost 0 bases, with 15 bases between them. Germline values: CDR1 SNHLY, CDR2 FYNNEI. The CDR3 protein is CASSLMGGSSYNSPLHF. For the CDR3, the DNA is TGTGCCAGCAGCCTCATGGGGGGCAGCTCCTATAATTCACCCCTCCACTTT.

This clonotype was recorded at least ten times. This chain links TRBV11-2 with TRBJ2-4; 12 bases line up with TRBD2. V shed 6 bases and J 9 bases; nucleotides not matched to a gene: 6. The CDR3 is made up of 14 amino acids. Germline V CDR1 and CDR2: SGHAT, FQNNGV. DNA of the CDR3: TGTGCCAGCAGTGGACTAGCGGGAATCGCCATTCAGTACTTC. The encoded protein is CASSGLAGIAIQYF.

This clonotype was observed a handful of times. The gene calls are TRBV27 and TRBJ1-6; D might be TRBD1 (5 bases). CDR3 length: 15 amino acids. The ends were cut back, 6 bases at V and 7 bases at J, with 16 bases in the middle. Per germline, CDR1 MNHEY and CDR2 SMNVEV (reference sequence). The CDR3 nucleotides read TGTGCCAGCAGCGCCAGGGTGGAACGGAATTCACCCCTCCACTTT. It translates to CASSARVERNSPLHF.

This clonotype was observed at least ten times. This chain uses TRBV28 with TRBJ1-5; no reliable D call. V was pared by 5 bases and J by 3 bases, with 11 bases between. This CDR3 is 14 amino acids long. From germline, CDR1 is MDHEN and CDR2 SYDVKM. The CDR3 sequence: CASSLLSSNQPQHF. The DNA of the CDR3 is TGTGCCAGCAGTCTCCTGTCATCCAATCAGCCCCAGCATTTT. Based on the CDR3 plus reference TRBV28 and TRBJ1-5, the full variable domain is DVKVTQSSRYLVKRTGEKVFLECVQDMDHENMFWYRQDPGLGLRLIYFSYDVKMKEKGDIPEGYSVSREKKERFSLILESASTNQTSMYLCASSLLSSNQPQHFGDGTRLSIL.

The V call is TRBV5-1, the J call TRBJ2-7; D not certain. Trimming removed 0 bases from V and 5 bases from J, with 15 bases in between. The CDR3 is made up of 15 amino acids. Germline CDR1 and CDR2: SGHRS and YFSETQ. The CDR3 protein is CASSLDRSTVNEQYF. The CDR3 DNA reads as TGCGCCAGCAGCTTGGATAGGTCCACTGTTAACGAGCAGTACTTC.